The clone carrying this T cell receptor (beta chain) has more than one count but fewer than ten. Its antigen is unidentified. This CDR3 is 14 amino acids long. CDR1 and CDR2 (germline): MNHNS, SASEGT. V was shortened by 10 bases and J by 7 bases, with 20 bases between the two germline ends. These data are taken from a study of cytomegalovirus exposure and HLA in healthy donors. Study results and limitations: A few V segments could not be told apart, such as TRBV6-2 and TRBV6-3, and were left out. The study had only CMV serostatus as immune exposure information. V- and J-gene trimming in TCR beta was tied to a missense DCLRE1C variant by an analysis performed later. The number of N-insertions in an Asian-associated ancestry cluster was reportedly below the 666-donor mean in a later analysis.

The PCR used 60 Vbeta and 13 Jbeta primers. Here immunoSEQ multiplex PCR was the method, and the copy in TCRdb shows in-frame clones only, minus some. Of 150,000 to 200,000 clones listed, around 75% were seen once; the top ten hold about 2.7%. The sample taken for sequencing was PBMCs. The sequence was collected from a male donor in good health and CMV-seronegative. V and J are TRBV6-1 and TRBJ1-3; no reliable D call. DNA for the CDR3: TGTGCCACCCAAATGGGTCAATCCGGGAACACCATATATTTT. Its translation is CATQMGQSGNTIYF.